This TCR beta chain was obtained from a study of blood T cells in healthy people across ages. The wider study: Per two T cells, template switching captured roughly one barcoded beta molecule. Broader study findings: Both higher diversity and more naive CD4+ cells marked long-lived donors when set against aged donors.

For the second PCR, which ran for about 6 to 11 cycles, a sample-barcoded 5' primer and a J-beta primer mix were used. The study obtained at least 2.5 million CDR3-containing paired-end reads from every sample. TCRdb processed the 5' RACE reads anew with MiXCR; each CDR3 protein has one entry. The data show hundreds of thousands of distinct CDR3 sequences, around 20% seen once. A few counts support this clonotype. What it recognizes is unknown. Whenever a sample was processed, at least 6 million PBMCs were isolated. This clonotype was sampled from a man aged 70 or older in good health. The source material was blood.

CDR3 sequence: CATSRDLGEQETQYF. The DNA of the CDR3 is TGTGCCACCAGCAGAGATTTGGGAGAGCAAGAGACCCAGTACTTC. This chain joins TRBV15 and TRBJ2-5; D is perhaps TRBD2 (5 bases). Trimming took off 0 bases at V and 2 bases at J, with 10 bases between the two ends. Germline CDR1 and CDR2: LNHNV and YYDKDF (reference sequence). The CDR3 extends over 15 amino acids. Based on the CDR3 plus reference TRBV15 and TRBJ2-5, the full variable domain is DAMVIQNPRYQVTQFGKPVTLSCSQTLNHNVMYWYQQKSSQAPKLLFHYYDKDFNNEADTPDNFQSRRPNTSFCFLDIRSPGLGDTAMYLCATSRDLGEQETQYFGPGTRLLVL.